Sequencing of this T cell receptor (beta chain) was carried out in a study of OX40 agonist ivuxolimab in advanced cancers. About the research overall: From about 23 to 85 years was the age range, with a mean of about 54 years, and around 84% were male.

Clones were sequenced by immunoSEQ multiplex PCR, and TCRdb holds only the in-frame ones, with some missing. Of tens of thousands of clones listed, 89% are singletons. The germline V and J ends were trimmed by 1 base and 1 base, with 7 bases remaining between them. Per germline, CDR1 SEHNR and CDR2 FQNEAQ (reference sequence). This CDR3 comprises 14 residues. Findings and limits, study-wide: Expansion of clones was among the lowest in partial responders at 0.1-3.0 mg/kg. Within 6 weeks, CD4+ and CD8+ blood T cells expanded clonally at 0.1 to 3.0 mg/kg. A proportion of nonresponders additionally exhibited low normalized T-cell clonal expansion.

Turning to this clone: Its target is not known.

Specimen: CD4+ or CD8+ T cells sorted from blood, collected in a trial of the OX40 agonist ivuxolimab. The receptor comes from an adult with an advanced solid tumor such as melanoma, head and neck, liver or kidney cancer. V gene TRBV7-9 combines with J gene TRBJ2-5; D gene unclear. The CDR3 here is CASSLGSSQETQYF. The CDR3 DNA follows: TGTGCCAGCAGCTTAGGTAGCAGCCAAGAGACCCAGTACTTC.